These T cell receptor beta chains were read from a single sample in a study of early T cells in non-severe SARS-CoV-2 infection. In TCRdb, the 5' RACE reads were re-called with MiXCR into one record per CDR3 protein. Here the sample spans 85,000 to 90,000 distinct CDR3 sequences, 14% to 15% being singletons. Sequencing was done on a sample of whole blood. All receptors come from an adult who was a healthcare worker with PCR-confirmed SARS-CoV-2 infection or an uninfected control (not recorded which). Each CDR3 is given with its conserved first and last residue. A D gene is named only where the DNA matches it firmly. Clone size is not always given. Where it is, it says once, few, many or a class for expanded clones.

>NA|TRBV19|few|TRBJ1-1
TGTGCCAGTAGTATGATCACAGGGAAGAGGCGCGCTGAAGCTTTCTTT
CASSMITGKRRAEAFF
>NA|TRBV20-1|few|TRBJ2-2
TGCAGTGCTAGACAGGGGAGGGAGCTGTTTTTT
CSARQGRELFF
>NA|TRBV20-1|few|TRBJ2-1
TGCAGTGCCTACCTCTGGCGGGAAAGCTCCTACAATGAGCAGTTCTTC
CSAYLWRESSYNEQFF
>NA|TRBV5-6|few|TRBJ1-1
TGTGCCAGCAGTTTAAATCAGGGGTCGTATAACACTGAAGCTTTCTTT
CASSLNQGSYNTEAFF
>TRBD2|TRBV7-2|many|TRBJ2-3
TGTGCCAGCAGCTTCCGGGACTACACAGATACGCAGTATTTT
CASSFRDYTDTQYF
>NA|TRBV20-1|few|TRBJ2-2
TGCAGTGCTAGAGGACAAGCGAACACCGGGGAGCTGTTTTTT
CSARGQANTGELFF
>NA|TRBV6-5|few|TRBJ1-4
TGTGCCAGCAACGAACGGGGGACTAATGAAAAACTGTTTTTT
CASNERGTNEKLFF
>NA|TRBV12-3/TRBV12-4|few|TRBJ1-3
TGTGCCAGCAGTTTCGTTGGGGTTGGAAACACCATATATTTT
CASSFVGVGNTIYF
>NA|TRBV7-9|many|TRBJ1-3
TGTGCCAGCAGCCTTAGACAGCAGGGGGGAAACACCATATATTTT
CASSLRQQGGNTIYF
>TRBD2|TRBV7-8|few|TRBJ2-1
TGTGCCAGCAGCTTAGGGCCTCACGGGGGGGCATATGAGCAGTTCTTC
CASSLGPHGGAYEQFF
>TRBD1|TRBV28|few|TRBJ2-1
TGTGCCAGCAGTTTATGGGGACAGGGCCATGAGCAGTTCTTC
CASSLWGQGHEQFF
>TRBD2|TRBV20-1|NA|TRBJ2-4
TGCAGTGCTAGAGGACTAGCGGGGTTAGCCAAAAACATTCAGTACTTC
CSARGLAGLAKNIQYF